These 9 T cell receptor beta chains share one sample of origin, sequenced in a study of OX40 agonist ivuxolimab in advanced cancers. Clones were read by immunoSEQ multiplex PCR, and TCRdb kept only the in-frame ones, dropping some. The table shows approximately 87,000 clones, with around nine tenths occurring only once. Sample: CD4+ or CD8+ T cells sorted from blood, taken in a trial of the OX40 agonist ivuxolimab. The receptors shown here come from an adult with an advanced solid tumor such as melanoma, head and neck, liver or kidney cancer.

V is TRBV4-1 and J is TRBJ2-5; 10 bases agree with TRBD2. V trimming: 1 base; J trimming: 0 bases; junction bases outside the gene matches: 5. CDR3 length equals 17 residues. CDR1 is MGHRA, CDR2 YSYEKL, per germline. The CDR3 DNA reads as TGCGCCAGCAGCCAAGGGAGAACTAGCGGGGACCAAGAGACCCAGTACTTC. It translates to CASSQGRTSGDQETQYF.

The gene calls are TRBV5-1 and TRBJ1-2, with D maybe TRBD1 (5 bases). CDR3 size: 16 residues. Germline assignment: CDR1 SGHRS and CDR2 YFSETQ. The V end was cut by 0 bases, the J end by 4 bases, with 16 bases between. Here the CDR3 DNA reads TGCGCCAGCAGCTTGGGACCTACAAGGGGAGCCTATGGCTACACCTTC. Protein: CASSLGPTRGAYGYTF.

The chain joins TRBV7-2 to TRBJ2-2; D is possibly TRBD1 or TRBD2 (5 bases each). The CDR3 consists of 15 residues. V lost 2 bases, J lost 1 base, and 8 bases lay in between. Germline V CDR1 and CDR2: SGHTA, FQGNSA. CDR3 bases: TGTGCCAGCAGCTTAATGGGGGTGAACACCGGGGAGCTGTTTTTT. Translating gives CASSLMGVNTGELFF. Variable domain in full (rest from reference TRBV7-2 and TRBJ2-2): GAGVSQSPSNKVTEKGKDVELRCDPISGHTALYWYRQSLGQGLEFLIYFQGNSAPDKSGLPSDRFSAERTGGSVSTLTIQRTQQEDSAVYLCASSLMGVNTGELFFGEGSRLTVL.

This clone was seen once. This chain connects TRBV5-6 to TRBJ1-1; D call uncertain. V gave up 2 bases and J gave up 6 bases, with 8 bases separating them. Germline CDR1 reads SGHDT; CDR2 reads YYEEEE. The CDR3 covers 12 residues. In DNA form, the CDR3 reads TGTGCCAGCAGCTTTAGGTCGTCTGAAGCTTTCTTT. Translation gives CASSFRSSEAFF.

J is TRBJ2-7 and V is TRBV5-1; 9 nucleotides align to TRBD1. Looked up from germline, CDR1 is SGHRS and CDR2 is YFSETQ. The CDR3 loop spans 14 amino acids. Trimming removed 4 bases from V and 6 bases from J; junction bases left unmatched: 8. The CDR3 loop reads CASSRRTGESEQYF. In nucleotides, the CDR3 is TGCGCCAGCAGCCGGCGGACAGGGGAGAGCGAGCAGTACTTC.

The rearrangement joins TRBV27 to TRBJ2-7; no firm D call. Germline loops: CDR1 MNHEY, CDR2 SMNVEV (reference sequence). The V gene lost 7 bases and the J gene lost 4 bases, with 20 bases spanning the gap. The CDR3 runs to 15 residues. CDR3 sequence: CASTRIGRSVYEQYF. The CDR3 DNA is TGTGCCAGCACCCGTATTGGACGGTCGGTTTACGAGCAGTACTTC.

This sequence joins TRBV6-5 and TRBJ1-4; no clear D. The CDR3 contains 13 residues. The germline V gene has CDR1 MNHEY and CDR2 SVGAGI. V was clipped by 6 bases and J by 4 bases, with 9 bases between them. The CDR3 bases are TGTGCCAGCAGCCCAGGAATTAATGAAAAACTGTTTTTT. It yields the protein CASSPGINEKLFF.

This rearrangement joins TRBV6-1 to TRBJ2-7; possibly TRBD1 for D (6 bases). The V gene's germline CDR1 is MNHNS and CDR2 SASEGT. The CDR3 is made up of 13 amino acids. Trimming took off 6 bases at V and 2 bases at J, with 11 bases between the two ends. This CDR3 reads CASRRTDPYEQYF. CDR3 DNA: TGTGCCAGCAGAAGGACAGACCCCTACGAGCAGTACTTC.

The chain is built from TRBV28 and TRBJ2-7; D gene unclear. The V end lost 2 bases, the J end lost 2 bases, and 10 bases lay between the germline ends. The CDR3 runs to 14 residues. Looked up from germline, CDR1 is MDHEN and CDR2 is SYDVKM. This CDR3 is CASSLMDPPYEQYF. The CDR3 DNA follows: TGTGCCAGCAGTTTAATGGACCCCCCCTACGAGCAGTACTTC.